These T cell receptor beta chains were read from a single sample in a study of Ad26.COV2.S vaccination and SARS-CoV-2 variants. Sequencing was performed with immunoSEQ multiplex PCR; in TCRdb, only in-frame clones are kept and a portion is missing. The data contain 430,000 or so clones, 89% of them seen just once; the ten biggest clones take up over 2.5%. The starting material was peripheral blood, obtained in a trial of Ad26.COV2.S vaccine versus placebo. These receptor sequences come from a person between 18 and 65 years old who received the Ad26.COV2.S COVID-19 vaccine or a placebo. The CDR3 runs from the conserved cysteine through the conserved F or W. The D gene is left open where the match is weak.

J gene	D gene	V gene	CDR3 protein	CDR3 DNA
TRBJ1-2	NA	TRBV10-3	CAITLDQFYGYTF	TGTGCCATCACCTTGGACCAGTTCTATGGCTACACCTTC
TRBJ2-1	NA	TRBV7-2	CASSLTARPYNEQFF	TGTGCCAGCAGCTTAACTGCTCGCCCCTACAATGAGCAGTTCTTC
TRBJ2-5	TRBD2	TRBV4-3	CASSQDLSGGSPAETQYF	TGCGCCAGCAGCCAAGACCTTAGCGGGGGGAGCCCCGCAGAGACCCAGTACTTC
TRBJ1-3	NA	TRBV30	CAWRAGDLRWGNTIYF	TGTGCCTGGAGGGCCGGGGACCTTCGCTGGGGAAACACCATATATTTT
TRBJ1-1	TRBD1	TRBV5-1	CASSGSRQGWSLGTEAFF	TGCGCCAGCAGCGGAAGCCGACAGGGTTGGTCTCTGGGCACTGAAGCTTTCTTT
TRBJ2-1	NA	TRBV6-5	CASRRKLRDFREQFF	TGTGCCAGCAGACGAAAGCTCCGGGACTTCCGTGAGCAGTTCTTC
TRBJ1-6	TRBD1	TRBV2	CASSEMGQGFAPLHF	TGTGCCAGCAGTGAGATGGGACAGGGTTTTGCACCCCTCCACTTT
TRBJ1-1	NA	TRBV18	CASSRGRSNTEAFF	TGTGCCAGCTCAAGGGGCAGATCGAACACTGAAGCTTTCTTT
TRBJ2-1	TRBD2	TRBV4-2	CASSLTTMGAGGPGEQFF	TGTGCCAGCAGCCTAACTACTATGGGAGCGGGGGGGCCCGGTGAGCAGTTCTTC
TRBJ1-1	NA	TRBV9	CASSVEGQRTEAFF	TGTGCCAGCAGCGTAGAGGGGCAGCGCACGGAAGCTTTCTTT
TRBJ1-2	NA	TRBV27	CASSHRPGTSYGYTF	TGTGCCAGCAGCCATCGACCCGGGACAAGCTATGGCTACACCTTC
TRBJ1-2	NA	TRBV6-6	CASSYPYRDDYGYTF	TGTGCCAGCAGTTACCCCTACAGGGACGACTATGGCTACACCTTC
TRBJ1-5	NA	TRBV7-2	CASSFGTLGQPQHF	TGTGCCAGCAGCTTTGGGACACTGGGTCAGCCCCAGCATTTT
TRBJ1-2	TRBD1	TRBV28	CASSSLSTPRTGNYGYTF	TGTGCCAGCAGTTCACTCTCCACACCTCGGACAGGGAACTATGGCTACACCTTC
TRBJ2-3	TRBD2	TRBV20-1	CSGAGTDTQYF	TGCAGTGGAGCGGGAACGGATACGCAGTATTTT
TRBJ2-1	TRBD2	TRBV4-3	CASSRGVDYNEQFF	TGCGCCAGCAGTCGGGGGGTGGACTACAATGAGCAGTTCTTC